This T cell receptor beta chain derives from a study of persistence of HIV-infected CD4 T cells. Study information: Two participants gave one leukapheresis sample; others gave up to roughly 180 mL blood repeatedly.

The germline V and J ends were trimmed by 8 bases and 6 bases, with 13 bases remaining between them. The CDR3 sequence is 12 residues long. Germline V gene sequence: CDR1 SNHLY, CDR2 FYNNEI. Sequencing used immunoSEQ version 4 in survey mode. Genomic DNA was diluted to 10 ng/uL, up to 1 ug per sample. The assay was immunoSEQ multiplex PCR, and TCRdb's table has in-frame clones only and misses some. This repertoire shows tens of thousands of clones, 85% to 90% found once; its top ten account for 3% to 3.5%. The sample holds one count of this clone. Its antigen is unidentified. This nonspecific control used anti-CD3/anti-CD28 bead stimulation of CD4+ T cells. Sorting of responding CD4+ T cells relied on upregulated CD40 ligand together with CD69. CD8-depleted PBMCs were stimulated 15 to 20 hours with anti-CD28/CD49d costimulation, CD40-blocking antibody and enfuvirtide.

V is TRBV2 and J is TRBJ1-2; D gene ambiguous. The sequencing here drew on CD4+ T cells sorted from PBMCs after approximately 19-hour stimulation, taken from a patient who received antiretroviral therapy. This TCR was recovered from an adult woman with HIV who was CMV-seropositive. The CDR3 loop is CASDPDGDGYTF. The CDR3 DNA follows: TGTGCCAGCGATCCCGACGGGGATGGCTACACCTTC.